This is a list of T cell receptor beta chains from one sample in a study of patients and donors after allogeneic stem cell transplantation. TCRdb called the RT-PCR reads again in MiXCR, with one record for every CDR3 protein. This table holds 80,000 to 90,000 distinct CDR3 sequences, about 48% found once. Input material: blood, either unsorted or a sorted T cell fraction (not recorded which). The receptors were sampled from a human donor who was either an allogeneic HSCT recipient or a stem cell or donor lymphocyte infusion donor (not recorded which). It is not recorded whose cells these are; they may come from a transplant donor. CDR3s include the opening cysteine and the closing phenylalanine or tryptophan. The D gene is left open where the match is weak. Only some rows state a clone size, as once, few, many or a class for expanded clones.

V gene	clone size	D gene	J gene	CDR3 protein	CDR3 DNA
TRBV7-2	.	TRBD1	TRBJ2-4	CASSLGTGGFKNIQYF	TGTGCCAGCAGCTTAGGGACAGGGGGCTTCAAAAACATTCAGTACTTC
TRBV13	.	.	TRBJ1-6	CASSFGRIDSPLHF	TGTGCCAGCAGCTTCGGACGGATAGATTCACCCCTCCACTTT
TRBV12-3/TRBV12-4	.	TRBD1	TRBJ1-5	CASSPDRGGNQPQHF	TGTGCCAGCAGCCCTGACAGGGGAGGCAATCAGCCCCAGCATTTT
TRBV19	.	.	TRBJ2-5	CASSGQIQETQYF	TGTGCCAGTAGTGGACAGATCCAAGAGACCCAGTACTTC
TRBV5-1	.	.	TRBJ1-6	CASSLYRQAGPLHF	TGCGCCAGCAGCCTCTACAGACAGGCGGGGCCCCTCCACTTT
TRBV4-2	few	.	TRBJ1-5	CASSRRADSSNQPQHF	TGTGCCAGCAGCCGAAGGGCGGACAGTAGCAATCAGCCCCAGCATTTT
TRBV28	few	.	TRBJ1-5	CASSFLFQPQHF	TGTGCCAGCAGTTTTTTGTTTCAGCCCCAGCATTTT
TRBV6-4	.	TRBD1	TRBJ1-5	CASSEGQGNSNQPQHF	TGTGCCAGCAGTGAGGGACAGGGAAATAGCAATCAGCCCCAGCATTTT
TRBV7-8	.	.	TRBJ1-1	CASSLYRLLNTEAFF	TGTGCCAGCAGCTTATACCGGTTATTGAACACTGAAGCTTTCTTT
TRBV19	.	TRBD1	TRBJ1-4	CASSDRGEKLFF	TGTGCCAGCTCGGACAGGGGTGAAAAACTGTTTTTT
TRBV12-2	.	.	TRBJ1-1	CASRLGQVGTEAFF	TGTGCAAGTCGCTTAGGACAGGTTGGCACTGAAGCTTTCTTT
TRBV6-5	.	TRBD1	TRBJ1-1	CASSSDRVRTEAFF	TGTGCCAGCAGCTCGGACAGGGTGCGAACTGAAGCTTTCTTT
TRBV29-1	few	.	TRBJ1-1	CSVEDLNTEAFF	TGCAGCGTTGAAGATCTGAACACTGAAGCTTTCTTT
TRBV4-3	.	.	TRBJ2-5	CASSQELSDRQETQYF	TGCGCCAGCAGCCAAGAACTATCGGATAGACAAGAGACCCAGTACTTC
TRBV12-3/TRBV12-4	few	TRBD1	TRBJ1-5	CASRLDRDQPQHF	TGTGCCAGCAGGCTGGACAGGGACCAGCCCCAGCATTTT
TRBV7-3	.	.	TRBJ1-1	CASSLNMRTEAFF	TGTGCCAGCAGCTTAAATATGAGGACTGAAGCTTTCTTT
TRBV6-7	few	.	TRBJ1-5	CASSYLRSNQPQHF	TGTGCCAGCAGTTATCTCAGAAGCAATCAGCCCCAGCATTTT
TRBV24-1	.	.	TRBJ1-1	CATSVLDRVSNCTEAFF	TGTGCCACCAGTGTCCTGGACAGAGTTTCGAATTGTACTGAAGCTTTCTTT
TRBV7-9	.	TRBD1	TRBJ1-6	CASSIGQGSGNSPLHF	TGTGCCAGCAGCATCGGACAGGGTTCGGGGAATTCACCCCTCCACTTT
TRBV7-9	.	TRBD1	TRBJ1-2	CASSSMGTGFGYTF	TGTGCCAGCAGCTCGATGGGGACAGGGTTTGGCTACACCTTC
TRBV28	few	.	TRBJ1-3	CASSLSRSGNTIYF	TGTGCCAGCAGTTTATCCCGAAGTGGAAACACCATATATTTT
TRBV4-3	.	.	TRBJ1-1	CASSQDHGLVYTEAFF	TGCGCCAGCAGCCAAGACCACGGACTCGTATACACTGAAGCTTTCTTT
TRBV18	.	.	TRBJ1-1	CASSPVGYKDTEAFF	TGTGCCAGCTCACCAGTCGGTTATAAGGACACTGAAGCTTTCTTT
TRBV29-1	.	TRBD1	TRBJ1-1	CSAGTGINTEAFF	TGCAGCGCTGGGACAGGGATCAACACTGAAGCTTTCTTT
TRBV5-4	.	.	TRBJ2-3	CASSPPGSRDTQYF	TGTGCCAGCAGCCCCCCGGGGTCCCGAGATACGCAGTATTTT
TRBV12-3/TRBV12-4	.	.	TRBJ1-5	CASRVGASNQPQHF	TGTGCCAGCAGGGTGGGGGCTAGCAATCAGCCCCAGCATTTT
TRBV6-5	.	.	TRBJ1-4	CASSYIRGLGNEKLFF	TGTGCCAGCAGTTACATCCGGGGGCTCGGAAATGAAAAACTGTTTTTT
TRBV12-3/TRBV12-4	.	.	TRBJ1-1	CASSLTPFEAFF	TGTGCCAGCAGTTTAACCCCTTTCGAAGCTTTCTTT
TRBV5-6	few	TRBD1	TRBJ1-4	CASSLRTGGTNEKLFF	TGTGCCAGCAGCTTGAGGACAGGGGGGACTAATGAAAAACTGTTTTTT
TRBV2	.	TRBD1	TRBJ1-2	CASGQGGDDYGYTF	TGTGCCAGCGGACAGGGCGGTGATGACTATGGCTACACCTTC
TRBV12-3/TRBV12-4	few	.	TRBJ1-2	CASSLSNGYTF	TGTGCCAGCAGTTTATCCAATGGCTACACCTTC
TRBV12-3/TRBV12-4	few	.	TRBJ1-4	CASSLEQPNEKLFF	TGTGCCAGCAGTTTAGAACAGCCTAATGAAAAACTGTTTTTT
TRBV12-3/TRBV12-4	.	TRBD1	TRBJ1-1	CASRPRQGAGTEAFF	TGTGCCAGCAGACCCAGACAGGGGGCTGGCACTGAAGCTTTCTTT
TRBV29-1	few	.	TRBJ1-2	CSVSDRSGYTF	TGCAGCGTTTCGGACAGAAGTGGCTACACCTTC
TRBV12-3/TRBV12-4	.	.	TRBJ1-5	CASTTTLEGGQPQHF	TGTGCCAGCACCACTACCTTAGAGGGAGGCCAGCCCCAGCATTTT
TRBV20-1	.	TRBD1	TRBJ1-1	CSARRDRGLHTEAFF	TGCAGTGCTAGAAGGGACAGGGGGCTACACACTGAAGCTTTCTTT